Sequencing of this T cell receptor (beta chain) was carried out in a study of long-term antiretroviral therapy in people with HIV. This clone was recorded only once. Its specificity is unknown. Study-wide points: Transplant donor controls retained higher diversity, though diversity increased after ART.

Survey-level immunoSEQ v3.0 assays were run. The data were produced by immunoSEQ multiplex PCR, yet TCRdb's version contains in-frame clones alone and is incomplete. The table has approximately 11,000 clones, approximately 90% seen once. Germline CDR1 and CDR2: KGHSH and LQKENI. V lost 6 bases to trimming and J lost 0 bases, with 12 bases between them. The CDR3 loop spans 15 amino acids. Sequences were derived from unsorted PBMCs, sampled 0.2 years before starting antiretroviral therapy. The TCR comes from a woman aged 40 to 50 with HIV. J is TRBJ2-4 and V is TRBV18; D gene unclear. The CDR3 sequence: CASSPGELAKNIQYF. The CDR3 DNA sequence: TGTGCCAGCTCCCCAGGCGAATTAGCCAAAAACATTCAGTACTTC.